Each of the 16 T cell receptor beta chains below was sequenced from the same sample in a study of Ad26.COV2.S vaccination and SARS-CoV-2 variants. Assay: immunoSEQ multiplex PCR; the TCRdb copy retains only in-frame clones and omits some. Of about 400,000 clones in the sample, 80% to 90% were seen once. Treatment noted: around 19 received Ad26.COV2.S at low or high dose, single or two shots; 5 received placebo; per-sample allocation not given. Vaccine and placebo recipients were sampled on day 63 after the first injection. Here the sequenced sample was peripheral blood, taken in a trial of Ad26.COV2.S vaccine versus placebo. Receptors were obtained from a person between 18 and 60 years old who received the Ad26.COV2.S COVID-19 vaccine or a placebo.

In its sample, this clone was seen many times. CDR3 protein: CASRMRRALGQGMDQPQHF. CDR3 sequence (DNA): TGTGCCAGTAGAATGAGGAGGGCGCTCGGACAGGGCATGGATCAGCCCCAGCATTTT. The chain uses TRBV19 and TRBJ1-5, with TRBD1 matching over 8 bases. J gave up 5 bases and V 6 bases, and 21 bases lay outside the gene matches. The CDR3 covers 19 residues. Germline V gives CDR1 LNHDA, CDR2 SQIVND (reference sequence).

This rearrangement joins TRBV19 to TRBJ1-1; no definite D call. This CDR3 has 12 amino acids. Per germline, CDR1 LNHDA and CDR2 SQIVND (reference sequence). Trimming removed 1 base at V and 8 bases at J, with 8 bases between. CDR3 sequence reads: CASSIAGEEAFF. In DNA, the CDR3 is TGTGCCAGTAGTATAGCGGGAGAAGAAGCTTTCTTT.

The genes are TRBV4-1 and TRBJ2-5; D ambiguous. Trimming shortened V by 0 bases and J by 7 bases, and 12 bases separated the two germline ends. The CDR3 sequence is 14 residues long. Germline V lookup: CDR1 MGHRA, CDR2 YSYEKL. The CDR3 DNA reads TGCGCCAGCAGCCAAGATTTGGCCCCTCGGACCCAGTACTTC. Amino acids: CASSQDLAPRTQYF.

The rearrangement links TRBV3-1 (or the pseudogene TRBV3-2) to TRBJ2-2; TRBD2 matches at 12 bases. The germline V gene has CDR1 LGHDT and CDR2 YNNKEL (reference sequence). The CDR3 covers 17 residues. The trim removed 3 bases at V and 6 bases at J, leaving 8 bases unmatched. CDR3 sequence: CASSQSSGGAWSGELFF. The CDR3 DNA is TGTGCCAGCAGCCAGTCTAGCGGGGGGGCTTGGTCCGGGGAGCTGTTTTTT.

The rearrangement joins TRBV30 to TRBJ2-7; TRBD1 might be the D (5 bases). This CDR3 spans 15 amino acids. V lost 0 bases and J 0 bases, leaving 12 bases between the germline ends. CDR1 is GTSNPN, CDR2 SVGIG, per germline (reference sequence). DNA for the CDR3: TGTGCCTGGAGTGTCGGAGACAGAAGCTCCTACGAGCAGTACTTC. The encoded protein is CAWSVGDRSSYEQYF.

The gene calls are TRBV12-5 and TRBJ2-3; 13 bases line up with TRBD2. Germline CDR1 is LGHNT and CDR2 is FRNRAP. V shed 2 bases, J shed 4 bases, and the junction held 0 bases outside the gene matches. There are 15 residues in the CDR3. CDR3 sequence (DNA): TGTGCTAGTGGTTTGACTAGCGGGGGGGCAGATACGCAGTATTTT. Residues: CASGLTSGGADTQYF.

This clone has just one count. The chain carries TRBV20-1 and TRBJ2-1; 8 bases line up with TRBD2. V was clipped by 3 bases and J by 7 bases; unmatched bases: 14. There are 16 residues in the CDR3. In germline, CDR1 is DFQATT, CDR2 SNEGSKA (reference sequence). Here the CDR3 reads CSASPARGGQWNEQFF. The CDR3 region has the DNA TGCAGTGCTAGTCCTGCTCGGGGGGGCCAATGGAATGAGCAGTTCTTC.

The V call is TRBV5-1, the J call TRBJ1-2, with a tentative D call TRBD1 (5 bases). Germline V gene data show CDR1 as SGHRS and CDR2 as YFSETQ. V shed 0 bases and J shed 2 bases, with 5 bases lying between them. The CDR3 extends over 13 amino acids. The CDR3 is CASSLGGNYGYTF. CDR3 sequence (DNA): TGCGCCAGCAGCTTGGGGGGGAACTATGGCTACACCTTC.

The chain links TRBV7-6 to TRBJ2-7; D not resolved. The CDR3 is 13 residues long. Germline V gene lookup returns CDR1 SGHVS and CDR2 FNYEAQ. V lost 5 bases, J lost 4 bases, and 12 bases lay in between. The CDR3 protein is CASSPSARYEQYF. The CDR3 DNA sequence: TGTGCCAGCAGCCCCTCGGCCCGGTACGAGCAGTACTTC. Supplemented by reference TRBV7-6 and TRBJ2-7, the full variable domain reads GAGVSQSPRYKVTKRGQDVALRCDPISGHVSLYWYRQALGQGPEFLTYFNYEAQQDKSGLPNDRFSAERPEGSISTLTIQRTEQRDSAMYRCASSPSARYEQYFGPGTRLTVT.

The CDR3 loop is CASSLPSNEQFF. Written as DNA, the CDR3 is TGTGCCAGCAGCCTCCCGAGCAATGAGCAGTTCTTC. The V gene is TRBV7-2, the J gene TRBJ2-1; D not resolved. Germline V gene lookup returns CDR1 SGHTA and CDR2 FQGNSA. The CDR3 has 12 amino acids. Trimming took off 5 bases at V and 6 bases at J, with 8 bases between the two ends.

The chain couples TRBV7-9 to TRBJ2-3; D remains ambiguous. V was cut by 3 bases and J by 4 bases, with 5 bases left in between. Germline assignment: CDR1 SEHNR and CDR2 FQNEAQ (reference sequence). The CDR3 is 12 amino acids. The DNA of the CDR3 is TGTGCCAGCAGCTTTTCCCCAGATACGCAGTATTTT. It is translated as CASSFSPDTQYF.

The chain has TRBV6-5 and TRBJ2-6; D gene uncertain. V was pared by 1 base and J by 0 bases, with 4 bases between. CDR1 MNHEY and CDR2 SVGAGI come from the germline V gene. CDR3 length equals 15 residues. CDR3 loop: CASSYFFSGANVLTF. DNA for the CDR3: TGTGCCAGCAGTTACTTTTTCTCTGGGGCCAACGTCCTGACTTTC.

Here the CDR3 reads CASSIRFVTGTNYGYTF. The CDR3 nucleotides are TGTGCCAGTAGTATCCGGTTTGTTACAGGGACTAACTATGGCTACACCTTC. This chain links TRBV19 with TRBJ1-2; D might be TRBD1 (6 bases). The germline V gene has CDR1 LNHDA and CDR2 SQIVND (reference sequence). There are 17 residues in the CDR3. V lost 3 bases to trimming and J lost 0 bases, with 17 bases between them. The full variable domain, its missing parts supplied by reference TRBV19 and TRBJ1-2, is DGGITQSPKYLFRKEGQNVTLSCEQNLNHDAMYWYRQDPGQGLRLIYYSQIVNDFQKGDIAEGYSVSREKKESFPLTVTSAQKNPTAFYLCASSIRFVTGTNYGYTFGSGTRLTVV.

The DNA for the CDR3 is TGTGCCAGCTCACCTCAAGGTGAAAAAGCTTTCTTT. It codes for CASSPQGEKAFF. The gene calls are TRBV18 and TRBJ1-1; no reliable D call. There are 12 residues in the CDR3. Trimming took off 3 bases at V and 9 bases at J, with 11 bases between the two ends. CDR1 is KGHSH and CDR2 is LQKENI in the germline V gene.

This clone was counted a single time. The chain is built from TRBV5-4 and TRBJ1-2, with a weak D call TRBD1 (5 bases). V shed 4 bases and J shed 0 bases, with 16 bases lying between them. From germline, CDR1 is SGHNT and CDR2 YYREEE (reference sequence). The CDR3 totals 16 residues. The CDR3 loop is CASSLLGGAANYGYTF. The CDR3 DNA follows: TGTGCCAGCAGCCTACTGGGAGGGGCAGCTAACTATGGCTACACCTTC. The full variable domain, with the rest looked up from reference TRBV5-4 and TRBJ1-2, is ETGVTQSPTHLIKTRGQQVTLRCSSQSGHNTVSWYQQALGQGPQFIFQYYREEENGRGNFPPRFSGLQFPNYSSELNVNALELDDSALYLCASSLLGGAANYGYTFGSGTRLTVV.

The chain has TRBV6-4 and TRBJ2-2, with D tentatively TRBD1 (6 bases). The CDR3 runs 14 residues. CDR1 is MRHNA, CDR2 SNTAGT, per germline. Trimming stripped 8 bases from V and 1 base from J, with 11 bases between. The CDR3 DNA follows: TGTGCCAGCCGGACAGCCATGAACACCGGGGAGCTGTTTTTT. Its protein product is CASRTAMNTGELFF.